Detailed here is one T cell receptor (beta chain). Its matching antigen is unknown. CDR3 length: 18 residues. Germline CDR1 is MNHEY and CDR2 is SMNVEV (reference sequence). J gave up 1 base and V 2 bases, and 7 bases lay outside the gene matches. The data stem from a study of OX40 agonist ivuxolimab in advanced cancers. At the level of the study: A diagnosis of hepatocellular carcinoma, melanoma, renal cell or head and neck cancer was present in dose-escalation patients. Overall study results and limits: There was clonal expansion of CD4+ and CD8+ blood T cells by week 6 at 0.1 to 3.0 mg/kg.

Assay used: immunoSEQ multiplex PCR; TCRdb lists only in-frame clones, some missing. Of about 22,000 clones listed, 65% to 85% were seen once; the top ten hold 30% to 45%. The V and J genes are TRBV27 and TRBJ2-3; 12 bases are shared with TRBD2. The sample in question was CD4+ or CD8+ T cells sorted from blood, obtained in a trial of the OX40 agonist ivuxolimab. The receptor's source is an adult with an advanced solid tumor such as melanoma, head and neck, liver or kidney cancer. The CDR3 protein is CASSLPGLAGPRTDTQYF. The CDR3 bases are TGTGCCAGCAGTTTACCCGGACTAGCGGGACCTCGCACAGATACGCAGTATTTT.